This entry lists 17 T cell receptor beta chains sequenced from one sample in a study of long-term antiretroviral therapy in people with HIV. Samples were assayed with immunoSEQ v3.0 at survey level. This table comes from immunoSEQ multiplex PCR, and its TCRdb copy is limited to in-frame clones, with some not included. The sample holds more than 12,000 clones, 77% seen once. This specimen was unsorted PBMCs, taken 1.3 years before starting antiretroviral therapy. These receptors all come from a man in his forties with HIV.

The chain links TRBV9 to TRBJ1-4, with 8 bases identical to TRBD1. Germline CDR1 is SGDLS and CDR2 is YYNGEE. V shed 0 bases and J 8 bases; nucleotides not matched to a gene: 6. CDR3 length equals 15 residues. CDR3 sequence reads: CASSVVTAGGEKLFF. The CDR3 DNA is TGTGCCAGCAGCGTAGTAACGGCAGGGGGCGAAAAACTGTTTTTT.

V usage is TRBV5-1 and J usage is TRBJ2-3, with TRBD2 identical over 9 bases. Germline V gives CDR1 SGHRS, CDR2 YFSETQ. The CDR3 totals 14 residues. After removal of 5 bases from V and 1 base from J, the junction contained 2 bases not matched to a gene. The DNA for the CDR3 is TGCGCCAGCAGTCGACTAGCGGGCACAGATACGCAGTATTTT. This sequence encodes CASSRLAGTDTQYF.

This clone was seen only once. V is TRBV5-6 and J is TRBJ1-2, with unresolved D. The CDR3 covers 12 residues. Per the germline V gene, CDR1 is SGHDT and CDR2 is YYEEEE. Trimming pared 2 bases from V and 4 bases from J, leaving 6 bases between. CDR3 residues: CASSLGSYGYTF. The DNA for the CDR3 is TGTGCCAGCAGCTTAGGGAGCTATGGCTACACCTTC.

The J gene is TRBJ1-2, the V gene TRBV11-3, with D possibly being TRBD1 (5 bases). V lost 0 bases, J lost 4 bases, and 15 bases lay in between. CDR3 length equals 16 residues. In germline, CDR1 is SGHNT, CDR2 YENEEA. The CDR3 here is CASSLEGRQGVYGYTF. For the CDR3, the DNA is TGTGCCAGCAGCTTAGAGGGGCGACAAGGAGTCTATGGCTACACCTTC.

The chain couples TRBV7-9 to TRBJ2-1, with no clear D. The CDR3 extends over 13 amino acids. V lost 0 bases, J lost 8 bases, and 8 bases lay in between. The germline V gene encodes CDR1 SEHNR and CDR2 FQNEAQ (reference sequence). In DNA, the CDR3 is TGTGCCAGCAGCTTAGCGTGGGGTGATGAGCAGTTCTTC. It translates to CASSLAWGDEQFF. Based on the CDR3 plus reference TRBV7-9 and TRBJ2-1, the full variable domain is DTGVSQNPRHKITKRGQNVTFRCDPISEHNRLYWYRQTLGQGPEFLTYFQNEAQLEKSRLLSDRFSAERPKGSFSTLEIQRTEQGDSAMYLCASSLAWGDEQFFGPGTRLTVL.

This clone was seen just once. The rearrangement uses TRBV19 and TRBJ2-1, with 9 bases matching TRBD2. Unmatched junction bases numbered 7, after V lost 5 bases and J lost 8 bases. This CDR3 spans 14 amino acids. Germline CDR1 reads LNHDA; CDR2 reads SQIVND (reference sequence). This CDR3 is CASSPLAGVDEQFF. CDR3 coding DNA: TGTGCCAGTAGTCCATTAGCGGGGGTGGATGAGCAGTTCTTC.

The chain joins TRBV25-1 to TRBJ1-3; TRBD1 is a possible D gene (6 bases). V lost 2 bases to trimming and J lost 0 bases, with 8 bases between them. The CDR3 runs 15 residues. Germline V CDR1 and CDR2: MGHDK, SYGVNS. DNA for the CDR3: TGTGCCAGCAGTGAAAGGGGGAGCTCTGGAAACACCATATATTTT. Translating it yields CASSERGSSGNTIYF.

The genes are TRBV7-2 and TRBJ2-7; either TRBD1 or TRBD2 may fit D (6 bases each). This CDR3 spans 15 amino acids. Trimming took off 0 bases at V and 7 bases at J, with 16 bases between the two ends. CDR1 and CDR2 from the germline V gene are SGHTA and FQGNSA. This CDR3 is CASSLARDTRGEQYF. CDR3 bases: TGTGCCAGCAGCTTAGCGCGGGACACCCGGGGGGAGCAGTACTTC.

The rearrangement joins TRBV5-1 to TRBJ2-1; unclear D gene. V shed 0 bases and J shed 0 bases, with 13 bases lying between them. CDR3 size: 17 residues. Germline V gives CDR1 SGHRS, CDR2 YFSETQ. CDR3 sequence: CASSLEGGLSSYNEQFF. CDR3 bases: TGCGCCAGCAGCTTGGAGGGCGGCTTGAGCTCCTACAATGAGCAGTTCTTC.

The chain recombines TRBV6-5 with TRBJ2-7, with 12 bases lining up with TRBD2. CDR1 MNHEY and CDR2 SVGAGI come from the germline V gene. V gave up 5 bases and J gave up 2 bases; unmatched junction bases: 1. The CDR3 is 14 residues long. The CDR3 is CASSLAGGTYEQYF. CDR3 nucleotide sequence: TGTGCCAGCAGTCTAGCGGGGGGGACCTACGAGCAGTACTTC.

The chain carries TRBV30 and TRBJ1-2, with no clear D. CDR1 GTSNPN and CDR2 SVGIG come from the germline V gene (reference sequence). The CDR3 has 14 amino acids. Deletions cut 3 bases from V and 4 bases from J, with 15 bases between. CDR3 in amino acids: CAWSREARTYGYTF. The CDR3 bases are TGTGCCTGGAGCCGCGAGGCTAGAACCTATGGCTACACCTTC.

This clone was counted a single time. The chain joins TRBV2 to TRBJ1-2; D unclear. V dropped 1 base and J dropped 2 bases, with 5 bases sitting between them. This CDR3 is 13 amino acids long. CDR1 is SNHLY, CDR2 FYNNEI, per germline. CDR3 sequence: CASSEGRNYGYTF. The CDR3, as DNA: TGTGCCAGCAGTGAAGGAAGAAACTATGGCTACACCTTC.

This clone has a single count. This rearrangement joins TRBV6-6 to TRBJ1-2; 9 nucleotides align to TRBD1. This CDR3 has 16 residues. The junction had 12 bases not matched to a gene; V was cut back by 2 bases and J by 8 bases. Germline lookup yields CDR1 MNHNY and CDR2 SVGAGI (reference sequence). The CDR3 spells CASSYRTGVDPQGYTF. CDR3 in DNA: TGTGCCAGCAGTTACCGGACAGGGGTAGACCCCCAAGGCTACACCTTC.

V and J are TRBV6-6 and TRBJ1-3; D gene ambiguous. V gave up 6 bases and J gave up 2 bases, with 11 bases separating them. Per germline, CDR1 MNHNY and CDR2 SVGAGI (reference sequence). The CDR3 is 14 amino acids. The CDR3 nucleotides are TGTGCCAGCAGCCCGGGTGGGACTGGAAACACCATATATTTT. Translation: CASSPGGTGNTIYF.

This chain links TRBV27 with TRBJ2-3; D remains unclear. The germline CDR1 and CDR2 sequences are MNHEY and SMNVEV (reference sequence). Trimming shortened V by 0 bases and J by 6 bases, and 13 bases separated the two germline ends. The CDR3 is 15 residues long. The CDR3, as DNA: TGTGCCAGCAGTTTATCCAGCAGGTCCTTCGATACGCAGTATTTT. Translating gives CASSLSSRSFDTQYF.

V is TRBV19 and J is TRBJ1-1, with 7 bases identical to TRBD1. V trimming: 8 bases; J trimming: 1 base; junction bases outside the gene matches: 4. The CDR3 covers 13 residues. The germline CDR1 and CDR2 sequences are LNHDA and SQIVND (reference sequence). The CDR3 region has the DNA TGTGCCAGTTTAGACAGGGAGAACACTGAAGCTTTCTTT. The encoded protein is CASLDRENTEAFF.

For the CDR3, the DNA is TGTGCCATCAGTGCGGAGGTTACTGGAAACACCATATATTTT. Translated: CAISAEVTGNTIYF. V usage is TRBV10-3 and J usage is TRBJ1-3; D is unclear. Per germline, CDR1 ENHRY and CDR2 SYGVKD. V lost 4 bases, J lost 2 bases, and 9 bases lay in between. The CDR3 loop spans 14 amino acids.